Following are 10 T cell receptor beta chains from one sample sequenced in a study of OX40 agonist ivuxolimab in advanced cancers. Profiled with immunoSEQ multiplex PCR; TCRdb holds only in-frame clones, not every one. The data contain 45,000 to 65,000 clones, 88% of them singletons. Sequencing was performed on CD4+ or CD8+ T cells sorted from blood, taken in a trial of the OX40 agonist ivuxolimab. The origin of the receptors is an adult with an advanced solid tumor such as melanoma, head and neck, liver or kidney cancer.

The chain links TRBV28 to TRBJ2-2, with D possibly TRBD2 on 5 matching bases. Germline-derived CDR1 and CDR2 are MDHEN and SYDVKM. V was clipped by 2 bases and J by 4 bases, with 14 bases between them. This CDR3 has 16 residues. The CDR3 loop reads CASSLPGLGPTGELFF. The CDR3 DNA sequence: TGTGCCAGCAGTTTACCCGGACTTGGTCCCACCGGGGAGCTGTTTTTT.

The V gene is TRBV27, the J gene TRBJ2-1, with D tentatively TRBD2 (5 bases). Germline V gene sequence: CDR1 MNHEY, CDR2 SMNVEV (reference sequence). Trimming shortened V by 2 bases and J by 7 bases, and 12 bases separated the two germline ends. The CDR3 runs to 14 residues. As DNA, the CDR3 is TGTGCCAGCAGTTTACTAGCCCCCAAAAATGAGCAGTTCTTC. Translated, it gives CASSLLAPKNEQFF.

This clone was seen just once. The V gene is TRBV12-5, the J gene TRBJ1-3, with a tentative D call TRBD1 (6 bases). Germline-derived CDR1 and CDR2 are LGHNT and FRNRAP. The V and J ends lost 6 bases and 0 bases respectively, with 12 bases between them. This CDR3 has 15 amino acids. The CDR3 protein is CASGPGGPSGNTIYF. CDR3 DNA sequence: TGTGCTAGTGGCCCCGGGGGGCCCTCTGGAAACACCATATATTTT.

This chain uses TRBV6-7 with TRBJ1-4, with 9 bases that match TRBD1. TRBV6-7 is an ORF, with its function uncertain. The CDR3 is made up of 15 amino acids. V dropped 11 bases and J dropped 4; count of bases not matched to a gene: 11. CDR3 sequence (DNA): TGTGCCGGACATCGGACAGGGGCCCTTAATGAAAAACTGTTTTTT. This sequence encodes CAGHRTGALNEKLFF.

The chain carries TRBV29-1 and TRBJ1-2; D perhaps matches TRBD1 (5 bases). The length of the CDR3 is 12 residues. The germline V gene encodes CDR1 SQVTM and CDR2 ANQGSEA. With 7 bases removed from V and 2 bases from J, the gap between germline ends came to 11 bases. Here the CDR3 reads CSAGTGNYGYTF. The CDR3 DNA sequence: TGCAGCGCCGGGACGGGCAACTATGGCTACACCTTC.

This chain connects TRBV5-1 to TRBJ2-1; 8 bases agree with TRBD1. Germline trimming cut 6 bases from V and 9 bases from J; bases unmatched to any gene: 8. Germline V gene data show CDR1 as SGHRS and CDR2 as YFSETQ. This CDR3 spans 13 amino acids. Here the CDR3 DNA reads TGCGCCAGCACCCTCCAGGGGGCCTCTGAGCAGTTCTTC. Its protein is CASTLQGASEQFF.

The chain joins TRBV4-1 to TRBJ1-3, with a tentative D call TRBD1 (5 bases). Trimming cost V 1 base and J 2 bases, with 15 bases left between them. Germline CDR1 reads MGHRA; CDR2 reads YSYEKL. CDR3 length: 17 amino acids. The CDR3 nucleotides read TGCGCCAGCAGCCAAGTCGGGGGATACAGAACTGGAAACACCATATATTTT. Its protein product is CASSQVGGYRTGNTIYF.

The rearrangement joins TRBV11-2 to TRBJ1-6; D may be TRBD1 (5 bases). Trimming took off 6 bases at V and 6 bases at J, with 15 bases between the two ends. The CDR3 covers 15 residues. Germline loops: CDR1 SGHAT, CDR2 FQNNGV. CDR3 sequence: CASSWGPEGNSPLHF. The CDR3 nucleotides are TGTGCCAGCAGTTGGGGACCTGAAGGTAATTCACCCCTCCACTTT.

In nucleotides, the CDR3 is TGCGCCAGCAGCCAAGCCGGGACAGGGCTAAATCAGCCCCAGCATTTT. This encodes CASSQAGTGLNQPQHF. The V gene is TRBV4-1, the J gene TRBJ1-5; TRBD1 aligns across 9 bases. The CDR3 totals 16 residues. Germline CDR1 and CDR2: MGHRA and YSYEKL. The J segment lost 4 bases and the V segment lost 1 base, leaving 5 bases of the junction unmatched.

The chain joins TRBV10-1 to TRBJ2-7; 8 bases align to TRBD1. In germline, CDR1 is WNHNN, CDR2 SYGVQD (reference sequence). V gave up 0 bases and J gave up 4 bases; unmatched junction bases: 5. CDR3 length: 15 amino acids. CDR3 DNA: TGCGCCAGCAGTGAGTCGCGGACAGGGAGATACGAGCAGTACTTC. The encoded protein is CASSESRTGRYEQYF.